This entry describes one TCR beta chain. Although they were nominally healthy when sampled, donors likely had unrecorded immune exposures. These data come from a study of cytomegalovirus exposure and HLA in healthy donors. With 60 Vbeta and 13 Jbeta primers, the PCR was carried out. Produced via immunoSEQ multiplex PCR; TCRdb's table is partial and in-frame only. The profile shows 250,000 or so clones, about 84% of them singletons. This clonotype was obtained from a human donor in good health. The specimen was PBMCs.

CDR3 residues: CAGDRGMNTEAFF. The CDR3 DNA follows: TGTGCCGGGGACAGGGGAATGAACACTGAAGCTTTCTTT. This rearrangement joins TRBV7-9 to TRBJ1-1, with 10 bases fitting TRBD1. Germline V gene data show CDR1 as SEHNR and CDR2 as FQNEAQ (reference sequence). This CDR3 spans 13 amino acids. Trimming removed 11 bases from V and 0 bases from J; junction bases left unmatched: 3.